The present T cell receptor beta chain was sequenced within a study of CD8 T cells in Susac syndrome. General study results and limits: Within Susac syndrome CD4+ T cell repertoires, clonal expansion was not evident. The study conceded that its TCR sequencing and HLA analysis involved relatively few individuals.

In regard to this clonotype: The target antigen is unknown.

Patients with Susac syndrome met the recently defined diagnostic criteria for definite or probable disease. Germline CDR1 DFQATT, CDR2 SNEGSKA (reference sequence). This CDR3 has 13 residues. Germline trimming cut 4 bases from V and 1 base from J; bases unmatched to any gene: 3. An input of 0.5 to 1 ug of RNA was subjected to reverse transcription using random hexamers. TCRdb redid the calling of the immunoSEQ multiplex PCR reads with MiXCR, one entry per CDR3 protein. The table has 95,000 to 150,000 distinct CDR3 sequences, over 95% seen once. The chain recombines TRBV20-1 with TRBJ2-5; 7 bases are a match to TRBD1. The sequenced sample was CD4+ T cells from PBMCs. The origin of this receptor is a human donor with Susac syndrome. CDR3: CSANGQAQETQYF. The CDR3 bases are TGCAGTGCTAACGGACAGGCCCAAGAGACCCAGTACTTC.